This is a list of T cell receptor beta chains from one sample in a study of blood T cell repertoires in COVID-19. The table came from immunoSEQ multiplex PCR; TCRdb's copy has only in-frame clones and leaves some out. The sample has some 260,000 clones, 70% to 90% seen once. Material: peripheral blood. These receptor sequences come from a woman in her 30s with acute or convalescent COVID-19. The CDR3 runs from the conserved cysteine through the conserved F or W. A D gene is named only where the DNA matches it firmly. Clone size is not always given. Where it is, it says once, few, many or a class for expanded clones.

clone size: NA; J gene: TRBJ1-2; D gene: TRBD1; V gene: TRBV5-1; CDR3 DNA: TGCGCCAGCAGTCCCGCGAAAACAGGGGATGGCTACACCTTC; CDR3 protein: CASSPAKTGDGYTF
clone size: NA; J gene: TRBJ2-4; D gene: NA; V gene: TRBV21-1; CDR3 DNA: TGTGCCAGCAGGACAGTGCTATGGGTGCTAGCCAAAAACATTCAGTACTTC; CDR3 protein: CASRTVLWVLAKNIQYF
clone size: NA; J gene: TRBJ2-7; D gene: TRBD2; V gene: TRBV7-2; CDR3 DNA: TGTGCCAGCAGCTTTAGCGGGAGAGGGCCCTACGAGCAGTACTTC; CDR3 protein: CASSFSGRGPYEQYF
clone size: NA; J gene: TRBJ2-7; D gene: TRBD2; V gene: TRBV6-2/TRBV6-3; CDR3 DNA: TGTGCCAGCAGTCAGCCGGGACTAGCGGGAGGTCTCTCCTACGAGCAGTACTTC; CDR3 protein: CASSQPGLAGGLSYEQYF
clone size: NA; J gene: TRBJ1-5; D gene: TRBD1; V gene: TRBV6-5; CDR3 DNA: TGTGCCAGCAGTTACTTGGGACAGGGGAGGAGGCAGCCCCAGCATTTT; CDR3 protein: CASSYLGQGRRQPQHF
clone size: NA; J gene: TRBJ1-5; D gene: NA; V gene: TRBV4-1; CDR3 DNA: TGCGCCAGCAGCCAAGTTGGTGGCACCAGCAATCAGCCCCAGCATTTT; CDR3 protein: CASSQVGGTSNQPQHF
clone size: NA; J gene: TRBJ2-7; D gene: NA; V gene: TRBV14; CDR3 DNA: TGTGCCAGCAGCCAAGTTCGCTCTGCGTCCTACGAGCAGTACTTC; CDR3 protein: CASSQVRSASYEQYF
clone size: NA; J gene: TRBJ2-1; D gene: TRBD2; V gene: TRBV5-5; CDR3 DNA: TGTGCCAGCAGCTTGGGGCTAGCGGGAGGGTTGGTCTTC; CDR3 protein: CASSLGLAGGLVF
clone size: NA; J gene: TRBJ2-7; D gene: NA; V gene: TRBV24-1; CDR3 DNA: TGTGCCACCAGTGATCGGGGCGGGACCACCTACGAGCAGTACTTC; CDR3 protein: CATSDRGGTTYEQYF
clone size: NA; J gene: TRBJ2-5; D gene: NA; V gene: TRBV7-2; CDR3 DNA: TGTGCCAGCAGCTTAGGGTTGCGGGCGCACCAAGAGACCCAGTACTTC; CDR3 protein: CASSLGLRAHQETQYF
clone size: NA; J gene: TRBJ2-1; D gene: TRBD1; V gene: TRBV7-9; CDR3 DNA: TGTGCCAGCAGCGAAGGACAGGTCTCCTACAATGAGCAGTTCTTC; CDR3 protein: CASSEGQVSYNEQFF
clone size: NA; J gene: TRBJ2-3; D gene: NA; V gene: TRBV10-3; CDR3 DNA: TGTGCCGTAAGCTCAGGCGGGTCAGATACGCAGTATTTT; CDR3 protein: CAVSSGGSDTQYF
clone size: NA; J gene: TRBJ2-1; D gene: TRBD2; V gene: TRBV19; CDR3 DNA: TGTGCCAGTAGACCTGGGGGTAGCGGGGACAATGAGCAGTTCTTC; CDR3 protein: CASRPGGSGDNEQFF
clone size: NA; J gene: TRBJ1-1; D gene: NA; V gene: TRBV6-6; CDR3 DNA: TGTGCCAGCAGTTACGGTCTTGGGGAGTTGAACACTGAAGCTTTCTTT; CDR3 protein: CASSYGLGELNTEAFF
clone size: once; J gene: TRBJ2-1; D gene: TRBD2; V gene: TRBV9; CDR3 DNA: TGTGCCAGCAGCACAGGGACTAGCGGGAGCCACGATGAGCAGTTCTTC; CDR3 protein: CASSTGTSGSHDEQFF
clone size: NA; J gene: TRBJ1-4; D gene: NA; V gene: TRBV6-2/TRBV6-3; CDR3 DNA: TGTGCCAGCAGCGACTCGGGCTTCGGGGGGGTACTGTTTTTT; CDR3 protein: CASSDSGFGGVLFF
clone size: NA; J gene: TRBJ2-7; D gene: NA; V gene: TRBV6-1; CDR3 DNA: TGTGCCAGCAGTGAAGGGCGGTCCTACGAGCAGTACTTC; CDR3 protein: CASSEGRSYEQYF
clone size: NA; J gene: TRBJ1-4; D gene: NA; V gene: TRBV5-5; CDR3 DNA: TGTGCCAGCAGCCCGCAACCGGGGGATGAAAAACTGTTTTTT; CDR3 protein: CASSPQPGDEKLFF
clone size: NA; J gene: TRBJ2-1; D gene: NA; V gene: TRBV6-5; CDR3 DNA: TGTGCCAGCAGCCGTGTTATGCAGTTCTTC; CDR3 protein: CASSRVMQFF
clone size: NA; J gene: TRBJ2-7; D gene: TRBD1; V gene: TRBV27; CDR3 DNA: TGTGCCAGCAGTTTATGGGACAGCACCTACGAGCAGTACTTC; CDR3 protein: CASSLWDSTYEQYF
clone size: NA; J gene: TRBJ2-7; D gene: TRBD2; V gene: TRBV7-2; CDR3 DNA: TGTGCCAGCAGCCTAGTAGCGGGAGTGGCGGAGGAGCAGTACTTC; CDR3 protein: CASSLVAGVAEEQYF
clone size: NA; J gene: TRBJ2-7; D gene: NA; V gene: TRBV7-9; CDR3 DNA: TGTGCCAGCAGCTTCATGGGCCCGGTCCCTAACTACGAGCAGTACTTC; CDR3 protein: CASSFMGPVPNYEQYF